This TCR beta chain was obtained from a study of T cell repertoires in cytomegalovirus infection. At the level of the study: Evidence of both CMV infection and a matching HLA type came from public TCR beta signatures.

The CDR3 is made up of 15 amino acids. Looked up from germline, CDR1 is SNHLY and CDR2 is FYNNEI. Trimming shortened V by 5 bases and J by 4 bases, and 15 bases separated the two germline ends. TCRdb re-analysed the reads in MiXCR, keeping a single row per CDR3 protein. Among almost 500,000 distinct CDR3 sequences, roughly 10% were seen once, and the ten largest hold roughly a tenth. Concerning this clonotype itself: Its matching antigen is unknown.

Whole-study results and caveats: Cumulative frequency (of public TCR beta family members) identified carriers of CMV plus the relevant HLA. Ex vivo responses were dominated by HLA-C-restricted CMV-specific TCR beta clonotypes.

Sequenced input: PBMCs. This chain uses TRBV2 with TRBJ1-5; possible D gene TRBD1, 5 bases. This clonotype was obtained from a human donor in good health (CMV status not recorded). Some clones in this sample may be carry-over from other donors' samples. CDR3 bases: TGTGCCAGCAGTCCCCGGGGCAGCCCGAATCAGCCCCAGCATTTT. This encodes CASSPRGSPNQPQHF.